The following is a TCR beta chain sequence with its context. Its antigen remains unknown. The PCR had 60 Vbeta and 13 Jbeta primers. Only in-frame clones appear in the TCRdb table, and some are missing; sequencing was by immunoSEQ multiplex PCR. The sample has 230,000 or so clones; roughly 91% are singletons. The data were taken from a study of cytomegalovirus exposure and HLA in healthy donors. Study outcomes and limitations: Specific recognition of CMV antigens was confirmed in vitro for a few chains (all CMV-associated). The study listed approximately 160 cytomegalovirus-associated TCR beta chains.

The CDR3 has 12 amino acids. With 3 bases removed from V and 9 bases from J, the gap between germline ends came to 12 bases. Germline loops: CDR1 SGHDN, CDR2 FVKESK. Sequenced input: PBMCs. V is TRBV14 and J is TRBJ2-7; no firm D call. The clonotype comes from a girl aged 2-10 years in good health and CMV-seronegative. CDR3 DNA sequence: TGTGCCAGCAGCCATAGCTACCACGGGCAGTACTTC. Translating it yields CASSHSYHGQYF.